A selection of T cell receptor beta chains follows, all from one sample in a study of shared clonotypes between healthy human individuals. Libraries were prepared by immunoSEQ multiplex PCR; TCRdb keeps only in-frame clonotypes and omits some of them. The sample consists of fewer than 550,000 clones, approximately 79% of them appearing once. Sequencing was done on a sample of PBMCs. Receptors originate from a woman aged 40 to 50 in good health. Some clones in this sample may be carry-over from other donors' samples. The CDR3 runs from the conserved cysteine through the conserved F or W. The D gene is left open where the match is weak. The listing skips clone size in some rows; elsewhere it reads once, few, many or a size class.

v_call	clone_size	cdr3_length	d_call	j_call	cdr3_nt	cdr3_aa
TRBV10-3	.	15	TRBD2	TRBJ2-1	TGTGCCATCAGTGGGGGAGCGGGAGTGGGTAATGAGCAGTTCTTC	CAISGGAGVGNEQFF
TRBV29-1	.	12	TRBD1	TRBJ2-5	TGCAGCACCGGACAGGTCGGCGAGACCCAGTACTTC	CSTGQVGETQYF
TRBV7-9	.	12	.	TRBJ1-4	TGTGCCAGCAGCCGGACGGGTGAAAAACTGTTTTTT	CASSRTGEKLFF
TRBV19	.	16	.	TRBJ2-2	TGCGCCAGTAGCCGGGGCCGCACCGAATACACCGGGGAGCTGTTTTTT	CASSRGRTEYTGELFF
TRBV5-5	.	15	.	TRBJ1-5	TGTGCCAGCAGCTTGGATGGGACAATAAATCAGCCCCAGCATTTT	CASSLDGTINQPQHF
TRBV19	.	14	TRBD1	TRBJ2-5	TGTGCCAGTAGTACGACAGGGCCGTTGGAGACCCAGTACTTC	CASSTTGPLETQYF
TRBV5-1	.	14	TRBD2	TRBJ2-1	TGCGCCAGCAGCTACGGACTAGCGGACAATGAGCAGTTCTTC	CASSYGLADNEQFF
TRBV18	.	18	TRBD2	TRBJ2-7	TGTGCCAGCTCACCAGGGACTAGCGGGGGCCCTATATCCTACGAGCAGTACTTC	CASSPGTSGGPISYEQYF
TRBV7-3	few	11	.	TRBJ2-4	TGTGCCAGCAGCCCAAGAAGGGAGCAGTACTTC	CASSPRREQYF
TRBV7-2	few	15	.	TRBJ1-5	TGTGCCAGCAGCTTAGGATCGTCGGGTTACCAGCCCCAGCATTTT	CASSLGSSGYQPQHF
TRBV7-9	.	12	TRBD2	TRBJ2-1	TGTGCCAGCAGCCCACTAGCGGGAGTGCAGTTCTTC	CASSPLAGVQFF
TRBV5-4	many	15	.	TRBJ2-1	TGTGCCAGCAGCTTGGTCTCCAACTCCTACAATGAGCAGTTCTTC	CASSLVSNSYNEQFF
TRBV7-9	once	13	.	TRBJ1-1	TGTGCCAGCAGCCCGCAGGGTGCCCTTGAAGCTTTCTTT	CASSPQGALEAFF
TRBV4-1	.	15	.	TRBJ2-3	TGCGCCAGCAGCCAAGACGGGACCAGCACAGATACGCAGTATTTT	CASSQDGTSTDTQYF
TRBV7-9	.	11	.	TRBJ2-7	TGTGCCAGCAGCTTAGCGGGTGAGCAGTACTTC	CASSLAGEQYF
TRBV4-1	.	15	.	TRBJ1-2	TGCGCCAGCAGCCAAGACATTACGGTTCCGACCGGCTACACCTTC	CASSQDITVPTGYTF
TRBV19	.	15	TRBD1	TRBJ1-2	TGTGCCACCTACCCTTCGGGACAGGGGTCCTATGGCTACACCTTC	CATYPSGQGSYGYTF
TRBV5-1	.	14	.	TRBJ2-3	TGCGCCAGCAGCTTTCAGGGTTACACAGATACGCAGTATTTT	CASSFQGYTDTQYF
TRBV19	once	14	TRBD1	TRBJ2-2	TGTGCCAGTATAGGGACAGGGGATACCGGGGAGCTGTTTTTT	CASIGTGDTGELFF
TRBV15	.	18	.	TRBJ2-5	TGTGCCACCAGCGGGGACCCTGACCGTCTGCCACCAAGAGAGACCCAGTACTTC	CATSGDPDRLPPRETQYF